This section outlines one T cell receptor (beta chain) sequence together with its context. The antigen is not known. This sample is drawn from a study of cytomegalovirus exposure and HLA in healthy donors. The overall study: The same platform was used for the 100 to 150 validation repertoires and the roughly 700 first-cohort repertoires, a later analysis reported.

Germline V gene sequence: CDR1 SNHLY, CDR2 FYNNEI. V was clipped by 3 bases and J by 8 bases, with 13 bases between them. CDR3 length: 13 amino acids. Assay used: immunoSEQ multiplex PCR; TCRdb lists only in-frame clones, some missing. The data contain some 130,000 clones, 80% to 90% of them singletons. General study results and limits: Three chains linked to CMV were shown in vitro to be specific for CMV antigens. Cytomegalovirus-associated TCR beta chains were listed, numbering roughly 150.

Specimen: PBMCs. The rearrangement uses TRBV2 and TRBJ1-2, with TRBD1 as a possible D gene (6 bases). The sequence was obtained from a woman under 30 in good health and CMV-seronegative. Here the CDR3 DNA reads TGTGCCAGCAGTGAGAACAGGGTAGCGGGCTACACCTTC. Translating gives CASSENRVAGYTF. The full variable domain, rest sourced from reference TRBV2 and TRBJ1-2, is EPEVTQTPSHQVTQMGQEVILRCVPISNHLYFYWYRQILGQKVEFLVSFYNNEISEKSEIFDDQFSVERPDGSNFTLKIRSTKLEDSAMYFCASSENRVAGYTFGSGTRLTVV.